Detailed here is one T cell receptor (beta chain). Its antigen target is currently unknown. No base quality values were provided; no much bigger clone lies one nucleotide off. Sample time point, as interpreted from the label and publication: about 28 days (+/-7) after the second vaccine dose. AZD1222 recipients with second doses at about 4 weeks or about 12 weeks were pooled, because spike-specific TCR depth and breadth did not differ between schedules. Vaccinee samples were obtained from the UK trials COV001 and COV002, which included a single-blind randomized controlled phase 2/3 trial of AZD1222 (ChAdOx1 nCoV-19) in healthy adults. For TCRbeta chain sequencing, PBMC samples were collected from trial participants at day 0 and at day 28 after the second dose. From cysteine to phenylalanine, the CDR3 is 14 amino acids long. Only CDR3 DNA is held: 42 bases, read in frame from base 1. V is pared back by 5 bases and J by 1 base, with 9 bases lying between the germline termini. Taken from the germline V gene (reference sequence), the CDR1 and CDR2 loops are LNHDA and SQIVND.

The CDR3 regions of human TCRbeta chains were subjected to immunosequencing. The paper's data handling went like this. TCRs in the repertoires were matched against a reference library of SARS-CoV-2-specific TCRs that had been generated with the MIRA antigen-specificity platform. Breadth was defined as the fraction of unique TCRs that were SARS-CoV-2-associated, and depth was defined as the fraction of total T cells that were SARS-CoV-2-associated. Using the MIRA data, each spike-specific TCR was mapped to the spike region that the TCR reacts to and placed in a CD4 or CD8 class. Log10-transformed breadth and depth values were compared by one-way ANOVA with Sidak's multiple comparisons tests. Held by TCRdb, this immuneACCESS table contains in-frame sequences only and omits some clones. Under half of the omission traces to an unresolved V gene where checked; the cause of the rest is unknown. The V and J calls and the clone size are those of that table, but D and trimming were determined from the DNA. Present in this sample are tens of thousands of clones, 88% of which were seen just once. Of the sample, about 7% is held by the ten largest clones.

The data originate from a study of T cell responses to AZD1222 COVID-19 vaccine (dated by TCRdb to about 2021). In terms of the full investigation: A total of 230 to 250 trial participants underwent TCR sequencing, of whom about 210 received two doses of AZD1222 and around 25 received two doses of the MenACWY control vaccine. Trial participants were enrolled by age into subgroups of 18-55, 56-69 and 70-plus years, and roughly 150, 30 and 60 TCR-sequenced participants, respectively, were included in these subgroups. Overall study results and their limits: Participants were mostly white British, with more females than males. The authors suggested clonal diversity may have been underestimated. Because no day 14 peak-response samples were available, repertoires were characterized only after the peak T cell response. Reportedly, close to half of the unique spike-specific TCRs recognized epitopes lying outside the regions that are mutated in the B.1.351 and B.1.1.7 variants. After two AZD1222 doses, spike-specific TCR breadth and depth were significantly higher than at day 0 and than in MenACWY recipients. In the small 56-69-year group, the increase in depth fell short of significance, most likely because of low power. Only five or six AZD1222 recipients were SARS-CoV-2 seropositive at baseline, limiting conclusions about previously exposed vaccinees. The whole spike protein was spanned by vaccine-associated CD4 TCRs, and dominant responses were seen in regions 160-218 and 743-854.

The clonotype comes from an adult who received the AZD1222 COVID-19 vaccine. The sequences come from peripheral blood, collected 28 days after the second AZD1222 dose. The rearrangement joined TRBV19 to TRBJ2-1; no confident D gene assignment can be made. The encoded CDR3 is CASSLDGSYNEQFF. The sequence in DNA is TGTGCCAGTAGTTTGGACGGTTCCTACAATGAGCAGTTCTTC.